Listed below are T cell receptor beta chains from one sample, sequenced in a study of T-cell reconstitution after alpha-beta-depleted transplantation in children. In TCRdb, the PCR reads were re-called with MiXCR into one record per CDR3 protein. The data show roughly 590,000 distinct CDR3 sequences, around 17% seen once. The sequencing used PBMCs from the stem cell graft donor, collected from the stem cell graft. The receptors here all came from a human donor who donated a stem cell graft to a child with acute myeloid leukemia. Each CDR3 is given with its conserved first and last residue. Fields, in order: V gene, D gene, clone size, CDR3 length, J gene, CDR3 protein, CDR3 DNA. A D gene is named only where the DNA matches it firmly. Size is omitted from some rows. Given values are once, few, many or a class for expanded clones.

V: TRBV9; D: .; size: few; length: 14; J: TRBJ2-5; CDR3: CASSAGASWETQYF; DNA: TGTGCCAGCAGCGCAGGGGCTAGCTGGGAGACCCAGTACTTC
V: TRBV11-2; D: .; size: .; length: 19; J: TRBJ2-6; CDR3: CASSLIAGRPYSGANVLTF; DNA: TGTGCCAGCAGCTTAATAGCAGGGCGGCCCTATTCTGGGGCCAACGTCCTGACTTTC
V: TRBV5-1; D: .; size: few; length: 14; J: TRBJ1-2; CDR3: CASSLAFPGGGYTF; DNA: TGCGCCAGCAGCTTGGCCTTCCCAGGCGGAGGCTACACCTTC
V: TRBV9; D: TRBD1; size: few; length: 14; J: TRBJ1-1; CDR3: CASSVEGGWTEAFF; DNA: TGTGCCAGCAGCGTAGAAGGGGGCTGGACTGAAGCTTTCTTT
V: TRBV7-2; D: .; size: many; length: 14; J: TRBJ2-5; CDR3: CASSLAGVQETQYF; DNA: TGTGCCAGCAGCTTAGCAGGGGTCCAAGAGACCCAGTACTTC
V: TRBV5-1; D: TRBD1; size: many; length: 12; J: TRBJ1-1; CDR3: CASRQGDTEAFF; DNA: TGCGCCAGCAGACAGGGGGACACTGAAGCTTTCTTT
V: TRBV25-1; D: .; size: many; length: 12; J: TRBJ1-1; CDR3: CASRGGGTEAFF; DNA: TGTGCCAGCAGGGGGGGAGGCACTGAAGCTTTCTTT
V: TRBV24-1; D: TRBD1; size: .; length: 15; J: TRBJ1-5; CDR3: CATSDPRGNGQPQHF; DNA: TGTGCCACCAGTGATCCCAGGGGGAACGGTCAGCCCCAGCATTTT
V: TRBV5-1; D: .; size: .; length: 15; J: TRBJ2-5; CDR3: CASSSDGRSAETQYF; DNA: TGCGCCAGCAGCTCGGACGGCCGGTCGGCGGAGACCCAGTACTTC
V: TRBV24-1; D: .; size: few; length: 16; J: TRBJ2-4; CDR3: CATSDSVGSAKNIQYF; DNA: TGTGCCACCAGTGATTCAGTCGGGTCGGCCAAAAACATTCAGTACTTC
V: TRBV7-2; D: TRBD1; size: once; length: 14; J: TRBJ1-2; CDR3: CASWDRGRSYGYTF; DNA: TGTGCCAGTTGGGACAGGGGAAGATCCTATGGCTACACCTTC
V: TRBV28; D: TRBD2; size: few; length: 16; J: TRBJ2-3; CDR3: CASASSSGYGTDTQYF; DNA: TGTGCCAGCGCTAGCTCTAGCGGGTATGGCACAGATACGCAGTATTTT
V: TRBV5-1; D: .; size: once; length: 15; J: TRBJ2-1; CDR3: CASSLVIADYYEQFF; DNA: TGCGCCAGCAGCTTGGTAATAGCGGACTACTATGAGCAGTTCTTC
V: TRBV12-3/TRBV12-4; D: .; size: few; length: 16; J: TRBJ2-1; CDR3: CASSTLKGSSYNEQFF; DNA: TGTGCCAGCAGCACCCTGAAGGGGAGCTCCTACAATGAGCAGTTCTTC
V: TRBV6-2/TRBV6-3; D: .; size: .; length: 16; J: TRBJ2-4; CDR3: CASSLTTQPAKNIQYF; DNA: TGTGCCAGCAGTCTAACGACCCAGCCAGCCAAAAACATTCAGTACTTC
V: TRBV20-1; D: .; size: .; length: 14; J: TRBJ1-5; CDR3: CSASAGRRNQPQHF; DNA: TGCAGTGCTAGCGCCGGGCGGCGCAATCAGCCCCAGCATTTT
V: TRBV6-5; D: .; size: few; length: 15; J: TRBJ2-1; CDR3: CASSYGASGYNEQFF; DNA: TGTGCCAGCAGTTATGGGGCTTCCGGCTACAATGAGCAGTTCTTC
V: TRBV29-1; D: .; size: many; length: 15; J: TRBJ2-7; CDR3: CSVAVQGRFPYEQYF; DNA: TGCAGCGTTGCGGTCCAGGGGCGGTTCCCCTACGAGCAGTACTTC
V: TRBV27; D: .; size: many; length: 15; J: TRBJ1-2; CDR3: CASSPAKGNLYGYTF; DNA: TGTGCCAGCAGCCCGGCGAAAGGGAATCTCTATGGCTACACCTTC
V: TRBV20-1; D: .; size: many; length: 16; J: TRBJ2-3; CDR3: CSARGRATTFADTQYF; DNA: TGCAGTGCTAGGGGTAGGGCAACAACTTTTGCAGATACGCAGTATTTT
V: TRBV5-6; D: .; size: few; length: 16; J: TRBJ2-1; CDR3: CASRRGSGRSYNEQFF; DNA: TGTGCCAGCAGGCGGGGATCGGGGCGCTCCTACAATGAGCAGTTCTTC
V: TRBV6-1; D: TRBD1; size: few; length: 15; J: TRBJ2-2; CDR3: CASSSRTGGPGELFF; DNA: TGTGCCAGCAGCTCGAGGACAGGGGGCCCCGGGGAGCTGTTTTTT
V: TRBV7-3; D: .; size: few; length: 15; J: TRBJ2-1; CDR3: CASSYADRTYNEQFF; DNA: TGTGCCAGCAGCTACGCGGACAGAACCTACAATGAGCAGTTCTTC
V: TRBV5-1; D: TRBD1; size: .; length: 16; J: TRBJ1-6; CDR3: CASSFSSDRAGSPLHF; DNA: TGCGCCAGCAGCTTTTCCTCGGACAGGGCTGGATCACCCCTCCACTTT
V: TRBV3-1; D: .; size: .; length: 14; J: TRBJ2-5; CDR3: CASRIFQGSGTQYF; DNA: TGTGCCAGCAGGATCTTTCAGGGGTCGGGGACCCAGTACTTC
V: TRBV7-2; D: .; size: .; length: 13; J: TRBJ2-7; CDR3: CASSELSPYEQYF; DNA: TGTGCCAGCAGCGAACTGAGCCCCTACGAGCAGTACTTC
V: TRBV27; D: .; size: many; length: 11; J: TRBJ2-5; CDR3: CASSRGGTQYF; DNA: TGTGCCAGCAGTCGCGGCGGGACCCAGTACTTC
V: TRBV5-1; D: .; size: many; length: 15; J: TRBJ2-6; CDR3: CASSLRMSGANVLTF; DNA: TGCGCCAGCAGCTTGAGGATGTCTGGGGCCAACGTCCTGACTTTC
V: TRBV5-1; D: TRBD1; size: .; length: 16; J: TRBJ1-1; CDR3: CASSFGTGASNTEAFF; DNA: TGCGCCAGCAGCTTTGGGACAGGGGCTTCGAACACTGAAGCTTTCTTT
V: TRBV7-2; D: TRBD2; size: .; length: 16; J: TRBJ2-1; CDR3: CASSPPGGGAYNEQFF; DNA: TGTGCCAGCAGCCCCCCGGGCGGGGGGGCTTACAATGAGCAGTTCTTC
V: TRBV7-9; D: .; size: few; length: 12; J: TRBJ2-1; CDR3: CASSPYYNEQFF; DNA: TGTGCCAGCAGCCCTTACTACAATGAGCAGTTCTTC
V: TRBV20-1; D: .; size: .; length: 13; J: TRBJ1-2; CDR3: CSAREGQEYGYTF; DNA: TGCAGTGCTAGAGAAGGACAAGAGTATGGCTACACCTTC
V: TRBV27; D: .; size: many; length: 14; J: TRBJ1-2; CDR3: CASSPGGAGNGYTF; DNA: TGTGCCAGCAGTCCCGGGGGGGCAGGTAATGGCTACACCTTC
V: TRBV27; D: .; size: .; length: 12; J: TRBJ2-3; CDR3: CASSSSADTLHF; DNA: TGTGCCAGCAGTTCCTCCGCGGATACGCTCCATTTT
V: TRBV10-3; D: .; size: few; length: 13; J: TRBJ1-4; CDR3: CAIAGNSNEKLFF; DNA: TGTGCCATCGCGGGTAATTCTAATGAAAAACTGTTTTTT
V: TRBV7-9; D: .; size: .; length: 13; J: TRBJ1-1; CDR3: CASSEQAGTEAFF; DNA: TGTGCCAGCAGCGAGCAGGCCGGCACTGAAGCTTTCTTT
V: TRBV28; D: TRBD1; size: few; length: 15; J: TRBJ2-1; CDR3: CASSSGQVNVRGQFF; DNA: TGTGCCAGCAGTTCTGGACAGGTGAATGTACGGGGGCAGTTCTTC
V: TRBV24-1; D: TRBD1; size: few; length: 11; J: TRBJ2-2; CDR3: CATSGQGAMFF; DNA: TGTGCCACCAGTGGGCAGGGGGCGATGTTTTTT
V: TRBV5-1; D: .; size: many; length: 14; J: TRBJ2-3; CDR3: CASRLEASTDTQYF; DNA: TGCGCCAGCAGGCTAGAAGCTAGCACAGATACGCAGTATTTT
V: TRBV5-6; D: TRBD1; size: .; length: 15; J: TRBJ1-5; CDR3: CASSRTGQGNQPQHF; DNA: TGTGCCAGCAGCCGAACTGGACAGGGCAATCAGCCCCAGCATTTT
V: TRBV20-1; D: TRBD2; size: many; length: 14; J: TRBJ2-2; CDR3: CSARETSRAGELFF; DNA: TGCAGTGCTAGAGAGACTAGCCGGGCCGGGGAGCTGTTTTTT